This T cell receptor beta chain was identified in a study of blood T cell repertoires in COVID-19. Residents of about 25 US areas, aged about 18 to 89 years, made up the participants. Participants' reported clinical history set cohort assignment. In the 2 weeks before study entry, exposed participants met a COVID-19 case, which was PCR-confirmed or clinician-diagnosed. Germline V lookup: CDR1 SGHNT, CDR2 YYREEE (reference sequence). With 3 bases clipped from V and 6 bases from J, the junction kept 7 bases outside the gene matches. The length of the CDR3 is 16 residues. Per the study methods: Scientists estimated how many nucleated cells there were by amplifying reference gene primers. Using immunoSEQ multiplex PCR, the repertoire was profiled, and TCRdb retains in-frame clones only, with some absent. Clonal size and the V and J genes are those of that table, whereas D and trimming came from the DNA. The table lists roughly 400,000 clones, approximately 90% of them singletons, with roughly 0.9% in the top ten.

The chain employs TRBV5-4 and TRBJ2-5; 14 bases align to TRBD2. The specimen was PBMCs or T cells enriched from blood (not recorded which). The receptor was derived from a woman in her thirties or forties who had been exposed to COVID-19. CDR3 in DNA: TGTGCCAGCAGCTCCGGACTAGCGGGGGGCATGAAGACCCAGTACTTC. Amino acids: CASSSGLAGGMKTQYF.